These 6 T cell receptor beta chains were sequenced from one sample in a study of Graves' ophthalmopathy and Graves' hyperthyroidism. From RNA, the CDR3 regions of TCR beta chains were amplified and sequenced. The first-round RT-PCR employed HTBI primers together with the Qiagen OneStep RT-PCR kit. A multiplex PCR was then performed as the second round. TCRdb ran MiXCR on the multiplex PCR reads and lists one entry per CDR3 protein. The repertoire holds about 1.2 million distinct CDR3 sequences, with 36% as singletons. The specimen sequenced was peripheral blood or thyroid tissue (not recorded which). The receptors shown here come from an adult man with Graves' hyperthyroidism.

The chain combines TRBV25-1 with TRBJ2-7; 12 bases line up with TRBD1. Germline CDR1 and CDR2: MGHDK and SYGVNS. V lost 4 bases and J lost 3; bases outside the gene matches: 7. The CDR3 extends over 16 amino acids. CDR3 residues: CASSAAGTGGIYEQYF. The DNA for the CDR3 is TGTGCCAGCAGTGCTGCCGGGACAGGGGGCATCTACGAGCAGTACTTC.

V usage is TRBV7-2 and J usage is TRBJ2-7; 8 bases agree with TRBD2. J gave up 5 bases and V 5 bases, and 8 bases lay outside the gene matches. Germline-derived CDR1 and CDR2 are SGHTA and FQGNSA. The CDR3 spans 14 residues. In DNA form, the CDR3 reads TGTGCCAGCAGCGTCCGGGAGGGGTGGGACGAGCAGTACTTC. Translated, it gives CASSVREGWDEQYF.

The V call is TRBV11-3, the J call TRBJ1-1, with a possible D match to TRBD1 (5 bases). The CDR3 extends over 14 amino acids. V lost 8 bases, J lost 3 bases, and 16 bases lay in between. Germline V gene data show CDR1 as SGHNT and CDR2 as YENEEA. Here the CDR3 DNA reads TGTGCCAGCGGCCAAGCCGGGACGGACACTGAAGCTTTCTTT. As protein: CASGQAGTDTEAFF.

As to this clonotype: An end of the junction does not agree with germline; a read error may underlie this. The chain is built from TRBV10-3 and TRBJ1-3, with TRBD1 matching 9 bases. Looked up from germline, CDR1 is ENHRY and CDR2 is SYGVKD. The CDR3 is 15 amino acids. CDR3 residues: CASSVQGARGNTIYF. The CDR3 DNA is TGTGCCAGCAGTGTACAGGGGGCGCGTGGAAACACCATATATTTT.

The table lists this clonotype with many counts. The V and J genes are TRBV7-2 and TRBJ1-2, with D possibly TRBD1 on 6 matching bases. The CDR3 has 14 amino acids. Germline V gives CDR1 SGHTA, CDR2 FQGNSA. V was cut by 4 bases and J by 6 bases, with 15 bases left in between. CDR3 sequence: CASSYGYRDDGYTF. CDR3 nucleotide sequence: TGTGCCAGCAGCTACGGGTACAGGGATGATGGCTACACCTTC.

This clonotype came up many times. V gene TRBV20-1 combines with J gene TRBJ2-5; tentatively, D is TRBD1 (5 bases). This CDR3 has 14 residues. CDR1 and CDR2 from the germline V gene are DFQATT and SNEGSKA (reference sequence). V lost 1 base, J lost 5 bases, and 14 bases lay in between. CDR3 DNA: TGCAGTGCTAGAGTTTTGCCAGGGATCGAGACCCAGTACTTC. Protein sequence: CSARVLPGIETQYF.